The clone carrying this T cell receptor beta chain was detected a few times. Its cognate antigen is unknown. The CDR3 runs to 13 residues. V gave up 2 bases and J gave up 6 bases, with 7 bases separating them. CDR1 is MNHGY and CDR2 is SAAAGT in the germline V gene. This sample was taken from a study of T cell repertoires in cytomegalovirus infection. Across the study: CMV epitopes used comprised recently identified HLA-C-restricted ones and well-studied HLA-B-restricted ones. CMV infection together with matching HLA type was indicated by public TCR beta signatures. Findings and limits, study-wide: Cumulative public TCR beta family frequency identified CMV carriers with the relevant HLA. Ex vivo, HLA-C-restricted CMV-specific TCR beta clonotypes prevailed over the rest of the response.

TCRdb itself ran the reads through MiXCR, one entry per CDR3 protein. The sample carries some 940,000 distinct CDR3 sequences, around 31% recorded once. This clonotype was obtained from a human donor in good health (CMV status not recorded). Some clones in this sample may be carry-over from other donors' samples. Material: cultured CD8+ T cells from PBMCs, obtained from culture after CMV antigen stimulation. V and J are TRBV6-8 and TRBJ2-2; D is perhaps TRBD2 (5 bases). In nucleotides, the CDR3 is TGTGCCAGCAGTTACGAGGGATCCGGGGAGCTGTTTTTT. Protein product: CASSYEGSGELFF.